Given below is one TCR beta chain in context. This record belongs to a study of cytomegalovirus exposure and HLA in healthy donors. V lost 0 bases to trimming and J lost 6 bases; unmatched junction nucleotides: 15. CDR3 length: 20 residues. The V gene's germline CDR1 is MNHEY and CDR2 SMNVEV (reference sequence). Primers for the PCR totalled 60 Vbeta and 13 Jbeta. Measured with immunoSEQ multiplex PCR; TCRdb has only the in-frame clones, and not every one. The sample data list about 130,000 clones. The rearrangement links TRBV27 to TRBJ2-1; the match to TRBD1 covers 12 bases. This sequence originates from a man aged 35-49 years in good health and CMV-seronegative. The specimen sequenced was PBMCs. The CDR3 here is CASSLSSGTGGAARFNEQFF. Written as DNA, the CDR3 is TGTGCCAGCAGTTTATCATCCGGGACAGGGGGCGCAGCCCGATTCAATGAGCAGTTCTTC.